What follows are 10 T cell receptor beta chains derived from one specimen sequenced in a study of low-dose radiotherapy and immunotherapy resistance in tumors. PCR amplification of the TCRs was performed with Phusion for 20 PCR cycles, and it relied on a constant-region primer together with a V-primer adapter. TCRdb re-called the reads through MiXCR, storing one row per CDR3 protein. The data show tens of thousands of distinct CDR3 sequences, around a third seen once. Time point in this sample: after trial treatment. The treatment here: LDRT plus nivolumab, ipilimumab, low-dose cyclophosphamide and aspirin (RACIN trial). Sequenced material: PBMCs, taken after low-dose radiotherapy plus immunotherapy. The receptors come from a male donor with rectosigmoid adenocarcinoma.

The genes are TRBV5-4 and TRBJ2-7, with a weak D call TRBD2 (6 bases). The CDR3 runs 16 residues. CDR1 and CDR2 (germline): SGHNT, YYREEE (reference sequence). V was trimmed by 6 bases and J by 0 bases, leaving 19 bases between them. The chain's CDR3 is CASTRPAGSSSYEQYF. As DNA, the CDR3 is TGTGCCAGCACCCGACCGGCGGGGTCGAGCTCCTACGAGCAGTACTTC.

This chain joins TRBV5-1 and TRBJ2-7; D possibly matches TRBD1 or TRBD2 (7 bases each). Trimming pared 2 bases from V and 1 base from J, leaving 10 bases between. The V gene's germline CDR1 is SGHRS and CDR2 YFSETQ. This CDR3 spans 14 amino acids. The CDR3 nucleotides read TGCGCCAGCAGCTTCCAGGGGGGGTCCTACGAGCAGTACTTC. This gives the protein CASSFQGGSYEQYF.

The chain uses TRBV5-1 and TRBJ1-1; 9 positions match TRBD1. Per germline, CDR1 SGHRS and CDR2 YFSETQ. This CDR3 contains 14 residues. J gave up 4 bases and V 4 bases, and 5 bases lay outside the gene matches. CDR3 in amino acids: CASSTGGGGTEAFF. CDR3 DNA sequence: TGCGCCAGCAGCACAGGGGGCGGGGGCACTGAAGCTTTCTTT.

The chain uses TRBV4-1 and TRBJ1-4; D gene uncertain. Germline CDR1 reads MGHRA; CDR2 reads YSYEKL. V was trimmed by 1 base and J by 7 bases, leaving 7 bases between them. CDR3 length: 13 amino acids. The CDR3, as DNA: TGCGCCAGCAGCCAAGTGATGGGTGAAAAACTGTTTTTT. It codes for CASSQVMGEKLFF.

The table lists this clonotype with a few counts. The chain joins TRBV7-9 to TRBJ1-1; D gene uncertain. The length of the CDR3 is 14 residues. Germline CDR1 is SEHNR and CDR2 is FQNEAQ (reference sequence). V was trimmed by 5 bases and J by 1 base, leaving 11 bases between them. The CDR3 DNA sequence: TGTGCCAGCAGCCGAGACCCTAGGAACACTGAAGCTTTCTTT. Residues: CASSRDPRNTEAFF.

This clonotype was counted at least ten times. The gene calls are TRBV5-1 and TRBJ2-3; D is ambiguous. The V end was cut by 4 bases, the J end by 0 bases, with 9 bases between. The CDR3 spans 14 residues. The germline V gene encodes CDR1 SGHRS and CDR2 YFSETQ. CDR3 protein: CASSREPSTDTQYF. CDR3 DNA: TGCGCCAGCAGCCGAGAGCCTAGCACAGATACGCAGTATTTT.

V is TRBV3-1 and J is TRBJ2-4; D unresolved. V lost 6 bases, J lost 0 bases, and 3 bases lay in between. This CDR3 is 12 amino acids long. The germline gives CDR1 LGHDT, CDR2 YNNKEL (reference sequence). CDR3 nucleotide sequence: TGTGCCAGCAGTGGAGCCAAAAACATTCAGTACTTC. This encodes CASSGAKNIQYF.

This clonotype was seen repeatedly, ten times or more. V gene TRBV29-1 combines with J gene TRBJ2-7; a weak D match, TRBD1 (6 bases). The CDR3 is made up of 14 amino acids. Germline V gives CDR1 SQVTM, CDR2 ANQGSEA. V was shortened by 7 bases and J by 6 bases, with 22 bases between the two germline ends. The CDR3 DNA sequence: TGCAGCGCCGGGGCAGGGGCGGACCCTCCCGAGCAGTACTTC. Protein sequence: CSAGAGADPPEQYF.

Ten or more counts support this clonotype. The chain joins TRBV6-2 or TRBV6-3 to TRBJ2-4; TRBD1 matches 8 bases. This CDR3 has 15 amino acids. After removal of 5 bases from V and 5 bases from J, the junction contained 8 bases not matched to a gene. Germline V CDR1 and CDR2: MNHEY, SVGEGT. The CDR3 is CASSPTTGDQNIQYF. The CDR3 DNA reads as TGTGCCAGCAGTCCAACGACAGGGGATCAAAACATTCAGTACTTC.

J is TRBJ2-7 and V is TRBV28; D not certain. V lost 8 bases to trimming and J lost 5 bases, with 1 base between them. CDR3 length: 8 residues. Germline-derived CDR1 and CDR2 are MDHEN and SYDVKM. This CDR3 is CASHEQYF. CDR3 nucleotide sequence: TGTGCCAGCCACGAGCAGTACTTC.